This T cell receptor (beta chain) was recovered during a study of T cells in Graves' hyperthyroidism and ophthalmopathy. Regions amplified from RNA transcripts were the TCR beta CDR3 regions. Initially, a first-round RT-PCR of the TCR CDR3 employed the HTBI primer set. TCRdb reanalysed the multiplex PCR reads using MiXCR and keeps one entry per CDR3 protein. The sample carries approximately 600,000 distinct CDR3 sequences, approximately 13% recorded once. Newly diagnosed patients aged 18 to 65 had hyperthyroidism of under 2 months' duration. The CDR3 sequence is 15 residues long. V lost 6 bases and J 1 base, leaving 16 bases between the germline ends. Germline loops: CDR1 SEHNR, CDR2 FQNEAQ (reference sequence).

This receptor was taken from a woman aged 30 to 39 with Graves' hyperthyroidism that later progressed to Graves' ophthalmopathy. This sequence joins TRBV7-9 and TRBJ2-7; D is unresolved. The sample was blood. Here the CDR3 DNA reads TGTGCCAGCAGGTCCTCTTCTAGTCTATCCTACGAGCAGTACTTC. This encodes CASRSSSSLSYEQYF.